The clone carrying this T cell receptor beta chain was recorded only once. The antigen remains unidentified. Germline assignment: CDR1 MNHEY and CDR2 SVGEGT. This CDR3 comprises 15 residues. Deletions cut 2 bases from V and 11 bases from J, with 18 bases between. Profiling relied on immunoSEQ multiplex PCR, and the TCRdb table lists in-frame clones only, not all of them. The sample holds some 170,000 clones; approximately 92% are singletons and the top ten take 0.8% to 1.3%. These data belong to a study of T cell responses to AZD1222 COVID-19 vaccine. The study's findings and limits: The donors showed a predominance of white British ancestry and of females, with possible underestimation of clonal diversity. Targets within unmutated variant regions were reportedly found for nearly half of spike-specific TCRs.

The sequence was collected from an adult who received the MenACWY meningococcal vaccine as a control. The input for sequencing was peripheral blood, taken 28 days after the second dose of the MenACWY control vaccine. The chain couples TRBV6-2 or TRBV6-3 to TRBJ1-4, with D perhaps TRBD1 (6 bases). CDR3 sequence reads: CASSYTTGTMLKLFF. The CDR3 nucleotides read TGTGCCAGCAGTTACACAACCGGGACAATGTTGAAACTGTTTTTT.